This T cell receptor beta chain was recorded in a study of T cells in Graves' hyperthyroidism and ophthalmopathy. This clonotype came up many times. The V and J ends lost 2 bases and 4 bases, in that order; junction bases with no gene match: 10. This CDR3 is built from 16 residues. Looked up from germline, CDR1 is MNHNS and CDR2 is SASEGT. RNA transcripts were the template for amplifying TCR beta CDR3 regions. The primer set for the first-round RT-PCR of the TCR CDR3 was HTBI. TCRdb passed the multiplex PCR reads through MiXCR, listing each CDR3 protein once. This sample carries about 420,000 distinct CDR3 sequences, roughly 13% of them seen once, and the ten largest clones take more than 4.5%. Each diagnosis was grounded in clinical symptoms, serum thyroxine and TRAb, thyroid ultrasound, and orbital computed tomography. PBMCs were collected from an approximately 9.4 ml volume of fresh peripheral blood.

The gene calls are TRBV6-1 and TRBJ1-2; 7 nucleotides align to TRBD1. The sequence derives from a woman aged 18-30 years with Graves' hyperthyroidism. Material for sequencing was blood. The CDR3 is CASSESVGDSTYGYTF. DNA of the CDR3: TGTGCCAGCAGTGAATCAGTAGGGGACAGTACCTATGGCTACACCTTC.